This passage covers 25 T cell receptor beta chains from one sample sequenced in a study of CD8 T cells in Susac syndrome. It was with random hexamers that roughly 0.5 to 1 ug RNA was reverse transcribed. Each CDR3 protein is one row after TCRdb ran MiXCR on the immunoSEQ multiplex PCR reads. The repertoire holds 250,000 to 300,000 distinct CDR3 sequences, with around 91% as singletons. Sequencing input: CD8+ T cells from PBMCs. The receptors were sampled from a human donor with multiple sclerosis.

Here the CDR3 reads CASSPVMNSPLHF. DNA of the CDR3: TGTGCCAGCAGCCCCGTCATGAATTCACCCCTCCACTTT. V usage is TRBV28 and J usage is TRBJ1-6; D not certain. The CDR3 is 13 amino acids. The germline V and J ends were trimmed by 6 bases and 7 bases, with 10 bases remaining between them. CDR1 and CDR2 (germline): MDHEN, SYDVKM. Drawing the rest from reference TRBV28 and TRBJ1-6, the complete variable domain is DVKVTQSSRYLVKRTGEKVFLECVQDMDHENMFWYRQDPGLGLRLIYFSYDVKMKEKGDIPEGYSVSREKKERFSLILESASTNQTSMYLCASSPVMNSPLHFGNGTRLTVT.

The chain is built from TRBV20-1 and TRBJ2-1, with D maybe TRBD2 (6 bases). Trimming pared 4 bases from V and 6 bases from J, leaving 7 bases between. This CDR3 has 11 amino acids. CDR1 and CDR2 (germline): DFQATT, SNEGSKA (reference sequence). CDR3 sequence: CSATSVNEQFF. The CDR3 DNA reads TGCAGTGCTACTAGCGTCAATGAGCAGTTCTTC.

The V call is TRBV9, the J call TRBJ2-5, with 8 bases matching TRBD2. CDR1 and CDR2 (germline): SGDLS, YYNGEE. There are 15 residues in the CDR3. V lost 0 bases and J lost 5; bases outside the gene matches: 6. CDR3 DNA sequence: TGTGCCAGCAGCGTAGCGGGAGGGTTATCGGAGACCCAGTACTTC. It encodes CASSVAGGLSETQYF.

The V and J genes are TRBV4-1 and TRBJ2-7, with D possibly TRBD2 on 6 matching bases. This CDR3 region has 16 residues. The V end was cut by 4 bases, the J end by 2 bases, with 18 bases between. Germline V lookup: CDR1 MGHRA, CDR2 YSYEKL. The CDR3 spells CASSPTLTSTTYEQYF. In DNA, the CDR3 is TGCGCCAGCAGCCCCACCTTGACTAGTACCACCTACGAGCAGTACTTC.

The chain employs TRBV7-9 and TRBJ2-6, with D uncertain. The germline V and J ends were trimmed by 5 bases and 1 base, with 12 bases remaining between them. There are 16 residues in the CDR3. Per germline, CDR1 SEHNR and CDR2 FQNEAQ (reference sequence). This CDR3 reads CASSPARVSGANVLTF. In DNA form, the CDR3 reads TGTGCCAGCAGCCCCGCTAGGGTTTCTGGGGCCAACGTCCTGACTTTC. Together with reference TRBV7-9 and TRBJ2-6, the CDR3 gives the full variable domain: DTGVSQNPRHKITKRGQNVTFRCDPISEHNRLYWYRQTLGQGPEFLTYFQNEAQLEKSRLLSDRFSAERPKGSFSTLEIQRTEQGDSAMYLCASSPARVSGANVLTFGAGSRLTVL.

The J gene is TRBJ1-4, the V gene TRBV28, with D uncertain. Germline V gene data show CDR1 as MDHEN and CDR2 as SYDVKM. The CDR3 totals 17 residues. V was trimmed by 2 bases and J by 1 base, leaving 14 bases between them. This chain's CDR3 is CASSLLGPAGTNEKLFF. Written as DNA, the CDR3 is TGTGCCAGCAGTTTACTTGGCCCAGCGGGAACTAATGAAAAACTGTTTTTT.

V usage is TRBV7-9 and J usage is TRBJ2-5; TRBD1 matches at 10 bases. Germline V gene data show CDR1 as SEHNR and CDR2 as FQNEAQ (reference sequence). After removal of 5 bases from V and 3 bases from J, the junction contained 9 bases not matched to a gene. The length of the CDR3 is 16 residues. The CDR3 loop reads CASSPLRDRGEETQYF. The CDR3 nucleotides read TGTGCCAGCAGCCCCCTAAGGGACAGGGGAGAAGAGACCCAGTACTTC.

The gene calls are TRBV7-9 and TRBJ2-1; 7 nucleotides align to TRBD2. There are 11 residues in the CDR3. Germline CDR1 reads SEHNR; CDR2 reads FQNEAQ (reference sequence). J was trimmed by 10 bases and V by 11 bases; bases with no gene match: 8. As DNA, the CDR3 is TGTGCCGGCTATTCTAGCGGAGAGCAGTTCTTC. It codes for CAGYSSGEQFF.

The chain recombines TRBV12-3 or TRBV12-4 with TRBJ2-5; D is perhaps TRBD1 (6 bases). The CDR3 consists of 16 residues. V lost 8 bases, J lost 5 bases, and 24 bases lay in between. CDR3: CASGKGVAGVSETQYF. The CDR3, as DNA: TGTGCCAGCGGAAAAGGAGTGGCAGGGGTCTCGGAGACCCAGTACTTC.

A single count supports this clonotype. The chain couples TRBV9 to TRBJ2-5, with TRBD2 matching over 8 bases. Per the germline V gene, CDR1 is SGDLS and CDR2 is YYNGEE. This CDR3 comprises 15 residues. J lost 5 bases, V lost 2 bases, and 8 bases had no gene match. The CDR3 nucleotides are TGTGCCAGCAGCGTCATCGGGAGGGCGAGGGAGACCCAGTACTTC. It translates to CASSVIGRARETQYF.

The chain couples TRBV14 to TRBJ2-2, with a weak D call TRBD2 (5 bases). Germline loops: CDR1 SGHDN, CDR2 FVKESK. This CDR3 has 17 amino acids. The V gene lost 0 bases and the J gene lost 3 bases, with 14 bases spanning the gap. The CDR3 sequence: CASSQDVWSGYTGELFF. CDR3 bases: TGTGCCAGCAGCCAAGATGTTTGGAGCGGCTACACCGGGGAGCTGTTTTTT.

This chain uses TRBV20-1 with TRBJ2-7, with D maybe TRBD2 (6 bases). V shed 3 bases and J shed 3 bases, with 15 bases lying between them. Per germline, CDR1 DFQATT and CDR2 SNEGSKA (reference sequence). The CDR3 runs 14 residues. The CDR3 DNA reads TGCAGTGCTAGGGTTCGTCTAGCGAGCTACGAGCAGTACTTC. Amino acids: CSARVRLASYEQYF.

This chain connects TRBV7-9 to TRBJ2-7, with TRBD1 identical over 9 bases. The J segment lost 3 bases and the V segment lost 3 bases, leaving 3 bases of the junction unmatched. Germline V gene lookup returns CDR1 SEHNR and CDR2 FQNEAQ (reference sequence). The CDR3 is 14 amino acids. The CDR3 sequence: CASSFRDRDYEQYF. CDR3 coding DNA: TGTGCCAGCAGCTTCCGGGACAGGGACTACGAGCAGTACTTC.

The rearrangement joins TRBV6-1 to TRBJ2-2; D remains ambiguous. This CDR3 has 14 residues. V dropped 2 bases and J dropped 2 bases, with 6 bases sitting between them. Germline V gives CDR1 MNHNS, CDR2 SASEGT. The CDR3 sequence is CASSELVNTGELFF. The CDR3 bases are TGTGCCAGCAGTGAACTTGTAAACACCGGGGAGCTGTTTTTT.

To note about this clonotype: One junction end disagrees with the germline gene, perhaps due to a read error. The chain combines TRBV29-1 with TRBJ2-3, with D tentatively TRBD1 or TRBD2 (6 bases each). Germline-derived CDR1 and CDR2 are SQVTM and ANQGSEA. This CDR3 spans 12 amino acids. The DNA for the CDR3 is TGCAGCGCTGGAGGGGGGTCCCAAGCTCAGGATTTT. Translated: CSAGGGSQAQDF.

In its sample, this clonotype was seen once. The chain links TRBV12-3 or TRBV12-4 to TRBJ1-2; 7 bases fit TRBD1. J lost 4 bases, V lost 3 bases, and 5 bases had no gene match. The CDR3 sequence is 14 residues long. CDR3 in amino acids: CASSFVTGIYGYTF. CDR3 DNA sequence: TGTGCCAGCAGTTTTGTGACAGGGATCTATGGCTACACCTTC.

The J gene is TRBJ2-3, the V gene TRBV6-4; a weak D match, TRBD1 (5 bases). Between the trimmed V and J ends, which lost 0 bases and 5 bases, there was a span of 6 bases. Germline CDR1 reads MRHNA; CDR2 reads SNTAGT. The CDR3 sequence is 13 residues long. CDR3 DNA sequence: TGTGCCAGCAGTGACTCGACAGAAGATACGCAGTATTTT. Translated: CASSDSTEDTQYF.

The gene calls are TRBV30 and TRBJ2-7, with D possibly TRBD1 on 6 matching bases. The CDR3 loop spans 12 amino acids. The V and J ends lost 4 bases and 0 bases respectively, with 7 bases between them. Germline V gene sequence: CDR1 GTSNPN, CDR2 SVGIG (reference sequence). The DNA of the CDR3 is TGTGCCTGGATGGGGGCCTCCTACGAGCAGTACTTC. Residues: CAWMGASYEQYF.

The chain is built from TRBV5-1 and TRBJ2-5; D might be TRBD1 (5 bases). The germline V and J ends were trimmed by 1 base and 1 base, with 11 bases remaining between them. The CDR3 contains 15 residues. The germline CDR1 and CDR2 sequences are SGHRS and YFSETQ. CDR3 in DNA: TGCGCCAGCAGCTTGACCTCGACAGTCCAAGAGACCCAGTACTTC. As protein: CASSLTSTVQETQYF.

The rearrangement uses TRBV7-8 and TRBJ2-3; D is unclear. CDR1 and CDR2 (germline): SGHVS, FQNEAQ. The CDR3 extends over 14 amino acids. The V end lost 6 bases, the J end lost 1 base, and 11 bases lay between the germline ends. CDR3 in amino acids: CASRSGPGTDTQYF. The CDR3 DNA follows: TGTGCCAGCAGATCCGGTCCGGGCACAGATACGCAGTATTTT.

V gene TRBV4-1 combines with J gene TRBJ2-6, with D possibly being TRBD2 (6 bases). The length of the CDR3 is 19 residues. The germline gives CDR1 MGHRA, CDR2 YSYEKL. Between the trimmed V and J ends, which lost 6 bases and 0 bases, there was a span of 21 bases. The CDR3 loop is CASRQQTAGRNSGANVLTF. For the CDR3, the DNA is TGCGCCAGCAGACAACAAACTGCGGGACGGAACTCTGGGGCCAACGTCCTGACTTTC.

The rearrangement joins TRBV6-5 to TRBJ2-3, with 12 bases lining up with TRBD2. The CDR3 runs to 19 residues. Losses at the gene ends were 2 bases for V and 1 base for J; bases not matched to a gene: 10. CDR1 and CDR2 from the germline V gene are MNHEY and SVGAGI. The CDR3 reads CASSYNLAGGPAGTDTQYF. The CDR3 DNA sequence: TGTGCCAGCAGTTACAACCTAGCGGGAGGGCCCGCAGGCACAGATACGCAGTATTTT.

The rearrangement uses TRBV20-1 and TRBJ1-2; 7 bases map to TRBD1. Trimming at V came to 5 bases and at J to 4 bases, leaving 13 bases not matched to a gene. The CDR3 spans 15 residues. Germline V CDR1 and CDR2: DFQATT, SNEGSKA (reference sequence). CDR3 coding DNA: TGCAGTGCTGCGGTGTTGGGACAGTCACGCTATGGCTACACCTTC. It encodes CSAAVLGQSRYGYTF.

The V call is TRBV6-2 or TRBV6-3, the J call TRBJ1-2; the D is unclear. The germline V gene has CDR1 MNHEY and CDR2 SVGEGT. The CDR3 has 13 residues. The V end lost 0 bases, the J end lost 6 bases, and 8 bases lay between the germline ends. This CDR3 is CASSYSAWDGYTF. The CDR3 DNA follows: TGTGCCAGCAGTTACTCGGCTTGGGATGGCTACACCTTC.

The chain joins TRBV7-6 to TRBJ1-4, with TRBD1 as a possible D gene (6 bases). This CDR3 spans 16 amino acids. Trimming pared 6 bases from V and 0 bases from J, leaving 14 bases between. Germline V lookup: CDR1 SGHVS, CDR2 FNYEAQ. The CDR3 bases are TGTGCCAGCAGTCGTGACAGGAAAGCAACTAATGAAAAACTGTTTTTT. Amino acid sequence: CASSRDRKATNEKLFF.